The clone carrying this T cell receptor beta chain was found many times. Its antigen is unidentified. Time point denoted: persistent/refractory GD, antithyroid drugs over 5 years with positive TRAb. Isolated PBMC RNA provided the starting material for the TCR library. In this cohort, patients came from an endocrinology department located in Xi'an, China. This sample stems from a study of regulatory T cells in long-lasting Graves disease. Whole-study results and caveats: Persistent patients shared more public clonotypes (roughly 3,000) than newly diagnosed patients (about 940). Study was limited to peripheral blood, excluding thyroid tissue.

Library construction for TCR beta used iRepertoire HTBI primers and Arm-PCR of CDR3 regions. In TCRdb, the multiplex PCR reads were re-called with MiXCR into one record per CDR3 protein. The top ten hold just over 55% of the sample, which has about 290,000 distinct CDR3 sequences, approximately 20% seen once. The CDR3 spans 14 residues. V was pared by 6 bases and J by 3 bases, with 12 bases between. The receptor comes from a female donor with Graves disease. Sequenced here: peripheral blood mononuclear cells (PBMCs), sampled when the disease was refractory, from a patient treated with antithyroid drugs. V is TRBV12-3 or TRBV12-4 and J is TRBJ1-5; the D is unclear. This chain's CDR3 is CASSHDDTNQPQHF. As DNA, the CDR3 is TGTGCCAGCAGCCATGATGACACCAATCAGCCCCAGCATTTT.